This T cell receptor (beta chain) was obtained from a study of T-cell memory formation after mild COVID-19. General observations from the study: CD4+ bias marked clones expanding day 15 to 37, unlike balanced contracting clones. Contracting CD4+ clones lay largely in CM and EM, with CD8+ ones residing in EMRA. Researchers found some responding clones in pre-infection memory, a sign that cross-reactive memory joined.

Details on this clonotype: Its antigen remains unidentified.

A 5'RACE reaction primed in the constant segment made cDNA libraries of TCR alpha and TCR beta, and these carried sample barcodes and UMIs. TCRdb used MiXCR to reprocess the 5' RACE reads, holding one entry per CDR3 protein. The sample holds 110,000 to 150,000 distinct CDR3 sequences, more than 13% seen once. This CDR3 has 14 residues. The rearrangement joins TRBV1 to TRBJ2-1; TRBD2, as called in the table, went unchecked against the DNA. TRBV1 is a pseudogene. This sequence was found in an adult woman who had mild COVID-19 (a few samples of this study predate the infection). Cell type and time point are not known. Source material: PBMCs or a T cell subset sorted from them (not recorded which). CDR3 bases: TGCACCAGCAGCCTGGGGACTCCGGTCGAGGGGCAGTTCTTC. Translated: CTSSLGTPVEGQFF.